Sequencing of this T cell receptor (beta chain) was carried out in a study of cytomegalovirus exposure and HLA in healthy donors. Comments on this clone: Its antigen is unidentified.

Whole-study findings and limits: The study recorded 160 or so TCR beta chains that were cytomegalovirus-associated.

The CDR3 spans 16 residues. The V gene end was trimmed by 1 base and the J gene end by 4 bases; junction bases not matched to a gene: 6. Per the germline V gene, CDR1 is SGHTA and CDR2 is FQGTGA. The study ran its PCR with 60 Vbeta and 13 Jbeta primers. The data were produced by immunoSEQ multiplex PCR, yet TCRdb's version contains in-frame clones alone and is incomplete. The table lists approximately 50,000 clones. This sequence joins TRBV7-3 and TRBJ2-1; 8 bases are a match to TRBD2. The specimen sequenced was PBMCs. The TCR comes from a male donor in good health and CMV-seronegative. The CDR3 bases are TGTGCCAGCAGCTTAAGCTCCGGGACTAGTTACAATGAGCAGTTCTTC. Protein product: CASSLSSGTSYNEQFF. The full variable domain, its missing parts supplied by reference TRBV7-3 and TRBJ2-1, is GAGVSQTPSNKVTEKGKYVELRCDPISGHTALYWYRQSLGQGPEFLIYFQGTGAADDSGLPNDRFFAVRPEGSVSTLKIQRTERGDSAVYLCASSLSSGTSYNEQFFGPGTRLTVL.